The TCR beta chain described here comes from a study of radiotherapy plus CTLA-4 blockade in lung cancer. Germline V CDR1 and CDR2: KGHSH, LQKENI. The CDR3 runs to 16 residues. V trimming: 3 bases; J trimming: 4 bases; junction bases outside the gene matches: 9. Regarding the study as a whole: In blood, tumor-derived TCR clones expanded after radiotherapy plus ipilimumab.

The repertoire was sequenced with immunoSEQ multiplex PCR; TCRdb's copy has only in-frame clones and lacks some. Altogether approximately 77,000 clones are present, under 85% being singletons, with the ten largest covering approximately 0.77%. As to this clone: Its target is not known.

The V gene is TRBV18, the J gene TRBJ2-7, with 10 bases fitting TRBD1. The starting material was peripheral blood, obtained from a patient treated with radiotherapy plus ipilimumab. This clonotype originated in a human donor with non-small cell lung cancer who had stable disease on radiotherapy plus ipilimumab. The CDR3 nucleotides are TGTGCCAGCTCACCGCTCCCGACAGGGGGCGAGTACGAGCAGTACTTC. Translating it yields CASSPLPTGGEYEQYF.